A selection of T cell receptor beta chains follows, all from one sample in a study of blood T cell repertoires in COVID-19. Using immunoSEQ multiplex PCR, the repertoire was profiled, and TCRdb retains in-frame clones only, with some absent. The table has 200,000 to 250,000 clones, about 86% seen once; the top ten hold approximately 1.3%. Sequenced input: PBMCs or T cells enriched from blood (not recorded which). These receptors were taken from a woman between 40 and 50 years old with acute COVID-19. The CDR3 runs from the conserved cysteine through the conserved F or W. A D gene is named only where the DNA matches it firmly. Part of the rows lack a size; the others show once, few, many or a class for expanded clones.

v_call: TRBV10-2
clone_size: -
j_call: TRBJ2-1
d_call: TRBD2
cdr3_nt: TGCGCCAGCAGTGAGCGGACTAGTTACAATGAGCAGTTCTTC
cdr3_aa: CASSERTSYNEQFF

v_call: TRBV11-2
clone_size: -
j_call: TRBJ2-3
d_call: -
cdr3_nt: TGTGCCAGCAGCTCCGGCACAGGGGACTATACGCAGTATTTT
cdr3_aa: CASSSGTGDYTQYF

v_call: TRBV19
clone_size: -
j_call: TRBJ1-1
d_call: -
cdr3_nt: TGTGCCAGTAGTATGCGGGAGGGGAACACTGAAGCTTTCTTT
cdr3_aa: CASSMREGNTEAFF

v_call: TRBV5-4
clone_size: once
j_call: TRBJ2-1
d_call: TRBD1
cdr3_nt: TGTGCCAGCAGCCGAGGACAGGGGTCAGGAAATGAGCAGTTCTTC
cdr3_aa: CASSRGQGSGNEQFF

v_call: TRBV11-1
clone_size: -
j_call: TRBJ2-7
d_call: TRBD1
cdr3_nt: TGTGCCAGCAGCTTAGGTTCAGGGGGCATCTACGAGCAGTACTTC
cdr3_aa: CASSLGSGGIYEQYF

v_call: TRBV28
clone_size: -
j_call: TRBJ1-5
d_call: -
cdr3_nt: TGTGCCACCAGGACAGCCATCAATCAGCCCCAGCATTTT
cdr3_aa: CATRTAINQPQHF

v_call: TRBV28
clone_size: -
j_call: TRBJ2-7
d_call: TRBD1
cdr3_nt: TGTGCCAGCAGTACCCCCGGGACAGGGAAGAACGAGCAGTACTTC
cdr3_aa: CASSTPGTGKNEQYF

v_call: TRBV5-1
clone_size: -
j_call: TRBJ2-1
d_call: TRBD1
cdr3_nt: TGCGCCAGCAGCTCCCGGACAGGGAGCAATGAGCAGTTCTTC
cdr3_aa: CASSSRTGSNEQFF

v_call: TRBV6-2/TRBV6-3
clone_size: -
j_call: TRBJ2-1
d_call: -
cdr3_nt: TGTGCCAGCAGCAACGGGGCCTACAATGAGCAGTTCTTC
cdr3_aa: CASSNGAYNEQFF

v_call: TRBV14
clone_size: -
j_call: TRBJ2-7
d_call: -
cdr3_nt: TGTGCCAGCAGCCAAGACCTCCGGTTACCCGCTTCCTTC
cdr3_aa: CASSQDLRLPASF

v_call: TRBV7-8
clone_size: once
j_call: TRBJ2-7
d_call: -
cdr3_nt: TGTGCCAGCAGCCCTGGGGACTTAACCTACGAGCAGTACTTC
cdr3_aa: CASSPGDLTYEQYF

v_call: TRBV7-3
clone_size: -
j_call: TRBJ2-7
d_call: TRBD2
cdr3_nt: TGTGCCAGCAGTCCAAGTCACATATCGGGACTAGCGGGGGGACTGTCCTACGAGCAGTACTTC
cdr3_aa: CASSPSHISGLAGGLSYEQYF

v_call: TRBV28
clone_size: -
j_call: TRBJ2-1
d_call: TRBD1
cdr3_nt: TGTGCCAGCAGAGACAGGGATGAGCAGTTCTTC
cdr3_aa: CASRDRDEQFF

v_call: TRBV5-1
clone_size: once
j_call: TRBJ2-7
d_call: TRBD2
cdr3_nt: TGCGCCAGCAGCTTGTTAACTAGCGGGAGCTCCTACGAGCAGTACTTC
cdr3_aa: CASSLLTSGSSYEQYF

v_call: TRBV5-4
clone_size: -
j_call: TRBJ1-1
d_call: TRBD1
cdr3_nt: TGTGCCGGAGGACTAGACAGGGGCCGGAACACTGAAGCTTTCTTT
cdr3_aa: CAGGLDRGRNTEAFF

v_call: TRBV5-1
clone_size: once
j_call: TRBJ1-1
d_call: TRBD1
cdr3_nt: TGCGCCAGCAGCATGACAGGGACCTTGAACACTGAAGCTTTCTTT
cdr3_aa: CASSMTGTLNTEAFF

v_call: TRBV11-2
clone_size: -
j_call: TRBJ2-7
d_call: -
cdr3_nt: TGTGCCAGCGCCTTGGACTTCGCCTACGAGCAGTACTTC
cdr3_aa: CASALDFAYEQYF

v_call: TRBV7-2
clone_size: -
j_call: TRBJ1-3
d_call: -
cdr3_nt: TGTGCCAGCAGCCCTCGGGACACCCTGACTGGAAACACCATATATTTT
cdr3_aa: CASSPRDTLTGNTIYF